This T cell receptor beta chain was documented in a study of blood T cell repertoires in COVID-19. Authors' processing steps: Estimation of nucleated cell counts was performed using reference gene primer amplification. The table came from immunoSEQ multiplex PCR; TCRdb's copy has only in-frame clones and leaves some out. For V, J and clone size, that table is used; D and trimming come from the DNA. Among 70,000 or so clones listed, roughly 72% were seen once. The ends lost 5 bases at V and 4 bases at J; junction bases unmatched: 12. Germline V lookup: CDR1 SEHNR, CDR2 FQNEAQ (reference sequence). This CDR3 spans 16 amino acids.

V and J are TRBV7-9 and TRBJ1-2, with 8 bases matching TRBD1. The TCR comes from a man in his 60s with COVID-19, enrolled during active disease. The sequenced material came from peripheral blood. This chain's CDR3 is CASSLGFDRGGYGYTF. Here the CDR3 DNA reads TGTGCCAGCAGCCTAGGGTTTGACAGGGGCGGCTATGGCTACACCTTC.